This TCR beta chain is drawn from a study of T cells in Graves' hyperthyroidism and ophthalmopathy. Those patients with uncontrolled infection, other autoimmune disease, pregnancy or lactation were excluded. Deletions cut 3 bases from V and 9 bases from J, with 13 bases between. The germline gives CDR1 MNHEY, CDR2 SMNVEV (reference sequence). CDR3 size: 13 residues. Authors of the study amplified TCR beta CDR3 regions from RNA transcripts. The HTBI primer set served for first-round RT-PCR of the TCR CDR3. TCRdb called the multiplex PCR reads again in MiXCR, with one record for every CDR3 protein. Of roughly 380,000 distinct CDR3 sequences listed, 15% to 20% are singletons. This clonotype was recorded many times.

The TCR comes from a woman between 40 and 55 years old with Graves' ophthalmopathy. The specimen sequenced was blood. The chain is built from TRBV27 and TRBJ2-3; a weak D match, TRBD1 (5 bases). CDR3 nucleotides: TGTGCCAGCAGTTTGTCCCCGTGGGGCACGCAGTATTTT. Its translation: CASSLSPWGTQYF.